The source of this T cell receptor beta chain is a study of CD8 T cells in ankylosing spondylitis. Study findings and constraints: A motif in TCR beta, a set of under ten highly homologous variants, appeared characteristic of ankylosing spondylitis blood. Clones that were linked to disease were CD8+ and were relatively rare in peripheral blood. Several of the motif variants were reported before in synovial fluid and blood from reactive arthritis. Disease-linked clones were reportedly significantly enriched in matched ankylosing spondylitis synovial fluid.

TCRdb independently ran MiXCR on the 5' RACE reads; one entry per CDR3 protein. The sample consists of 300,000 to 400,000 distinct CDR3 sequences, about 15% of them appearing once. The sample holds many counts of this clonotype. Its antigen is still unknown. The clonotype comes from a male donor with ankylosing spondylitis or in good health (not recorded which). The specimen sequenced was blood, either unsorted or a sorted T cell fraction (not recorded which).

The DNA of the CDR3 is TGTGCCAGCACCCTGGGGAATGAGCAGTTCTTC. Residues: CASTLGNEQFF. The genes are TRBV6-5 and TRBJ2-1; D is ambiguous. This CDR3 comprises 11 residues. Germline V lookup: CDR1 MNHEY, CDR2 SVGAGI. The germline V and J ends were trimmed by 7 bases and 7 bases, with 8 bases remaining between them.